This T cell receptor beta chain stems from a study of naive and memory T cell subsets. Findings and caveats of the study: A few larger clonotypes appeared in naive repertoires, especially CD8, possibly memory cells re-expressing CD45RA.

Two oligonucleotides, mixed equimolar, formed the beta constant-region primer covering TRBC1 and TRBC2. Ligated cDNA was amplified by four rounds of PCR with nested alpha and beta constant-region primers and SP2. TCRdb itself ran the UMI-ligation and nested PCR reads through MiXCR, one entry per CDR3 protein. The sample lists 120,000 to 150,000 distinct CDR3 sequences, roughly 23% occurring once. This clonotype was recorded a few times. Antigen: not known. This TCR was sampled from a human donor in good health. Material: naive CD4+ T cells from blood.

The CDR3 is CASSLRRETQYF. The CDR3 nucleotides read TGTGCCAGCTCCCTACGGCGGGAGACCCAGTACTTC. V usage is TRBV18 and J usage is TRBJ2-5; the D is unclear. Trimming pared 6 bases from V and 5 bases from J, leaving 10 bases between. Germline V lookup: CDR1 KGHSH, CDR2 LQKENI. The CDR3 contains 12 residues.